This TCR beta chain was sequenced in a study of T cells of healthy individuals. TCRdb re-analysed the 5' RACE reads in MiXCR, keeping a single row per CDR3 protein. The data hold tens of thousands of distinct CDR3 sequences, with approximately 15% observed a single time. The clonotype comes from a human donor in good health.

The CDR3 nucleotides read TGTGCCAGCAGTTTTCCTCTCCACGCTGAAGCTTTCTTT. Translated: CASSFPLHAEAFF. The chain carries TRBV28 and TRBJ1-1; D is undetermined. V lost 3 bases and J lost 6, with 11 bases in between. Germline CDR1 MDHEN, CDR2 SYDVKM. The CDR3 loop spans 13 amino acids. The full variable domain, completed using reference TRBV28 and TRBJ1-1, is DVKVTQSSRYLVKRTGEKVFLECVQDMDHENMFWYRQDPGLGLRLIYFSYDVKMKEKGDIPEGYSVSREKKERFSLILESASTNQTSMYLCASSFPLHAEAFFGQGTRLTVV.